The rows below give T cell receptor beta chains drawn from one sample of a study of cytomegalovirus exposure and HLA in healthy donors. Some clones are missing from TCRdb's copy, which holds only in-frame ones; the method was immunoSEQ multiplex PCR. The repertoire includes around 150,000 clones, about four fifths of them detected once, and roughly 1.1% sits in the top ten. Sequencing used PBMCs. Receptor source: a male donor in good health and CMV-seronegative. Each CDR3 is given with its conserved first and last residue. Fields, in order: CDR3 length, D gene, clone size, J gene, V gene, CDR3 DNA, CDR3 protein. The D gene is left open where the match is weak. Part of the rows lack a size; the others show once, few, many or a class for expanded clones.

length: 14
D: NA
size: NA
J: TRBJ2-5
V: TRBV5-1
DNA: TGCGCCAGCAGCTTGGCTACTACCCAAGAGACCCAGTACTTC
CDR3: CASSLATTQETQYF

length: 14
D: NA
size: NA
J: TRBJ1-4
V: TRBV5-6
DNA: TGTGCCAGCAGCTCAGTCACAGGGAATGAAAAACTGTTTTTT
CDR3: CASSSVTGNEKLFF

length: 15
D: TRBD1
size: NA
J: TRBJ2-7
V: TRBV7-2
DNA: TGTGCCAGCAGCTTAGCGTGGGGACAGGGATACGAGCAGTACTTC
CDR3: CASSLAWGQGYEQYF

length: 14
D: NA
size: NA
J: TRBJ2-4
V: TRBV6-5
DNA: TGTGCCAGCAGTTACGGACAAGGGCAAAACATTCAGTACTTC
CDR3: CASSYGQGQNIQYF

length: 16
D: TRBD2
size: NA
J: TRBJ2-1
V: TRBV9
DNA: TGTGCCAGCAGCGAATCCGGAAGCGGGGGGGCCGATGAGCAGTTCTTC
CDR3: CASSESGSGGADEQFF

length: 16
D: NA
size: NA
J: TRBJ2-6
V: TRBV10-2
DNA: TGCGCCAGCAGCCCACTCTTCGGGTCTGGGGCCAACGTCCTGACTTTC
CDR3: CASSPLFGSGANVLTF

length: 16
D: NA
size: NA
J: TRBJ1-3
V: TRBV18
DNA: TGTGCCAGCTCACCACTCGACCCAGGCTCTGGAAACACCATATATTTT
CDR3: CASSPLDPGSGNTIYF

length: 18
D: NA
size: NA
J: TRBJ2-4
V: TRBV7-9
DNA: TGTGCCAGCAGCCCCGGGATAGGAAGCGATATAGCCAAAAACATTCAGTACTTC
CDR3: CASSPGIGSDIAKNIQYF

length: 14
D: NA
size: NA
J: TRBJ1-2
V: TRBV30
DNA: TGTGCCTGGAGTGTGGTTGGGAGACCTGGCGGCTACACCTTC
CDR3: CAWSVVGRPGGYTF

length: 13
D: TRBD1
size: few
J: TRBJ1-1
V: TRBV13
DNA: TGTGCCAGCAGAGGCGTCAGGGGGTTCGAAGCTTTCTTT
CDR3: CASRGVRGFEAFF

length: 15
D: TRBD1
size: NA
J: TRBJ1-2
V: TRBV4-3
DNA: TGCGCCAGCAGCCAAGTGGACAGGGGCAGCTATGGCTACACCTTC
CDR3: CASSQVDRGSYGYTF

length: 16
D: TRBD1
size: NA
J: TRBJ1-3
V: TRBV7-9
DNA: TGTGCCAGCAGCTTGGGACAGGGGGCTGATGGAAACACCATATATTTT
CDR3: CASSLGQGADGNTIYF

length: 14
D: NA
size: once
J: TRBJ2-7
V: TRBV29-1
DNA: TGCAGCGTTGAATCCGAGACAGGATCCTACGAGCAGTACTTC
CDR3: CSVESETGSYEQYF

length: 14
D: NA
size: few
J: TRBJ1-1
V: TRBV5-1
DNA: TGCGCCAGCAGCCAAGGAACAGGGTCAGTTGAAGCTTTCTTT
CDR3: CASSQGTGSVEAFF

length: 14
D: NA
size: NA
J: TRBJ2-7
V: TRBV4-2
DNA: TGTGCCAGCAGCCAATCACGGGGTACCTACGAGCAGTACTTC
CDR3: CASSQSRGTYEQYF

length: 13
D: TRBD1
size: NA
J: TRBJ1-6
V: TRBV19
DNA: TGTGCCAGTAGTAGCGACAGGGCCTCACCCCTCCACTTT
CDR3: CASSSDRASPLHF

length: 15
D: TRBD1
size: NA
J: TRBJ1-6
V: TRBV6-5
DNA: TGTGCCAGCAGACGAACGGGACAGCGTGATTCACCCCTCCACTTT
CDR3: CASRRTGQRDSPLHF

length: 14
D: TRBD1
size: NA
J: TRBJ2-5
V: TRBV7-9
DNA: TGTGCCAGCAGCTCCAGAGACAGGGACGAGACCCAGTACTTC
CDR3: CASSSRDRDETQYF

length: 15
D: NA
size: NA
J: TRBJ2-6
V: TRBV9
DNA: TGTGCCAGCAGCGCCACTAGTACTGGGGCCAACGTCCTGACTTTC
CDR3: CASSATSTGANVLTF

length: 15
D: TRBD1
size: NA
J: TRBJ2-5
V: TRBV9
DNA: TGTGCCAGCAGCCCCAGCGGACAGGGGCAAGAGACCCAGTACTTC
CDR3: CASSPSGQGQETQYF

length: 15
D: TRBD1
size: once
J: TRBJ1-4
V: TRBV4-3
DNA: TGCGCCAGCAGCCAACACGGGACAGGGAGTGAAAAACTGTTTTTT
CDR3: CASSQHGTGSEKLFF

length: 12
D: TRBD1
size: NA
J: TRBJ1-2
V: TRBV5-8
DNA: TGTGCCAGCTGGACAGGAGTCTATGGCTACACCTTC
CDR3: CASWTGVYGYTF

length: 16
D: NA
size: NA
J: TRBJ1-2
V: TRBV27
DNA: TGTGCCAGCAGTTCCCCCCCCGGCAGGGCTAACTATGGCTACACCTTC
CDR3: CASSSPPGRANYGYTF

length: 15
D: NA
size: NA
J: TRBJ1-4
V: TRBV5-4
DNA: TGTGCCAGCAGCTTGAAGGGGGCAACTAATGAAAAACTGTTTTTT
CDR3: CASSLKGATNEKLFF

length: 15
D: TRBD1
size: few
J: TRBJ2-5
V: TRBV7-8
DNA: TGTGCCAGCAGCTTAGGGCCAGGGGGCCTTGAGACCCAGTACTTC
CDR3: CASSLGPGGLETQYF

length: 12
D: NA
size: NA
J: TRBJ2-1
V: TRBV7-6
DNA: TGTGCCAGCAGCTTAAATCTGGCTGAGCAGTTCTTC
CDR3: CASSLNLAEQFF

length: 11
D: NA
size: NA
J: TRBJ1-2
V: TRBV30
DNA: TGTGCCTGGGACAGGAACTATGGCTACACCTTC
CDR3: CAWDRNYGYTF

length: 15
D: NA
size: NA
J: TRBJ2-7
V: TRBV27
DNA: TGTGCCAGCACCCCTACTCGTCACGAGTCCTACGAGCAGTACTTC
CDR3: CASTPTRHESYEQYF

length: 14
D: NA
size: NA
J: TRBJ1-3
V: TRBV7-2
DNA: TGTGCCAGCAGCTTATACAGGGCTGGAAACACCATATATTTT
CDR3: CASSLYRAGNTIYF

length: 15
D: NA
size: NA
J: TRBJ1-5
V: TRBV7-8
DNA: TGTGCCAGCAGCTCTCAGGGTTATAGCAATCAGCCCCAGCATTTT
CDR3: CASSSQGYSNQPQHF

length: 17
D: TRBD1
size: once
J: TRBJ2-6
V: TRBV2
DNA: TGTGCCAGCAGTGTTCAGGGGGTATGGTCTGGGGCCAACGTCCTGACTTTC
CDR3: CASSVQGVWSGANVLTF

length: 11
D: NA
size: NA
J: TRBJ2-5
V: TRBV2
DNA: TGTGCCAGCAGTGAATGGGAGATCCAGTACTTC
CDR3: CASSEWEIQYF

length: 16
D: TRBD2
size: NA
J: TRBJ2-3
V: TRBV11-2
DNA: TGTGCCAGCAGCATTAGCGGGGATAGGAGCACAGATACGCAGTATTTT
CDR3: CASSISGDRSTDTQYF

length: 17
D: TRBD2
size: NA
J: TRBJ2-2
V: TRBV4-1
DNA: TGCGCCAGCAGCCAAGCAGCGGGGGGAGCGAACACCGGGGAGCTGTTTTTT
CDR3: CASSQAAGGANTGELFF

length: 15
D: NA
size: NA
J: TRBJ1-5
V: TRBV19
DNA: TGTGCCAGTAGTATAGACTACAGCAGCAATCAGCCCCAGCATTTT
CDR3: CASSIDYSSNQPQHF

length: 15
D: NA
size: once
J: TRBJ1-6
V: TRBV25-1
DNA: TGTGCCAGCATGGCAGGAACTTCCTATAATTCACCCCTCCACTTT
CDR3: CASMAGTSYNSPLHF

length: 16
D: NA
size: NA
J: TRBJ1-5
V: TRBV4-2
DNA: TGTGCCAGCAGCCAGTTCGGGGGGTTAATTGGACAGCCCCAGCATTTT
CDR3: CASSQFGGLIGQPQHF

length: 14
D: NA
size: NA
J: TRBJ2-7
V: TRBV6-1
DNA: TGTGCCAGCACTCCCGGGACACACTCCTACGAGCAGTACTTC
CDR3: CASTPGTHSYEQYF

length: 16
D: NA
size: once
J: TRBJ2-7
V: TRBV6-6
DNA: TGTGCCAGCAGTTACTCGCCCCAGGTCCACTCCTACGAGCAGTACTTC
CDR3: CASSYSPQVHSYEQYF

length: 15
D: NA
size: NA
J: TRBJ1-2
V: TRBV21-1
DNA: TGTGCCAGCAGCAAAGTGGAATTACTAAACTATGGCTACACCTTC
CDR3: CASSKVELLNYGYTF

length: 14
D: TRBD1
size: NA
J: TRBJ2-5
V: TRBV11-2
DNA: TGTGCCAGCAGCTTAGGGACAGGTCAAGAGACCCAGTACTTC
CDR3: CASSLGTGQETQYF

length: 15
D: TRBD1
size: NA
J: TRBJ1-1
V: TRBV19
DNA: TGTGCCAGTAGTACTACACAGGGGGCGAGTACTGAAGCTTTCTTT
CDR3: CASSTTQGASTEAFF

length: 11
D: NA
size: few
J: TRBJ1-1
V: TRBV11-1
DNA: TGTGCCAGCACACAGAACACTGAAGCTTTCTTT
CDR3: CASTQNTEAFF

length: 16
D: NA
size: NA
J: TRBJ2-2
V: TRBV10-1
DNA: TGCGCCAGCAGTGAGGGGGCGGGGCTGAACACCGGGGAGCTGTTTTTT
CDR3: CASSEGAGLNTGELFF

length: 12
D: NA
size: NA
J: TRBJ1-2
V: TRBV30
DNA: TGTGCCTGGAGTCACGGTAACTATGGCTACACCTTC
CDR3: CAWSHGNYGYTF

length: 13
D: TRBD1
size: few
J: TRBJ1-2
V: TRBV6-1
DNA: TGTGCCAGCAGTGAAGCGACAGGGGATGGCTACACCTTC
CDR3: CASSEATGDGYTF

length: 13
D: NA
size: NA
J: TRBJ2-7
V: TRBV6-1
DNA: TGTGCCAGCGAGACTCAGAACTCCTACGAGCAGTACTTC
CDR3: CASETQNSYEQYF

length: 15
D: NA
size: NA
J: TRBJ1-1
V: TRBV5-1
DNA: TGCGCCAGCAGCTTGTCAGGTGGCTTGAACACTGAAGCTTTCTTT
CDR3: CASSLSGGLNTEAFF